This passage covers 11 T cell receptor beta chains from one sample sequenced in a study of T-cell reconstitution after alpha-beta-depleted transplantation in children. TCRbeta library preparation incorporated unique molecular identifiers. One entry per CDR3 protein results from TCRdb running MiXCR on the PCR reads. The table shows tens of thousands of distinct CDR3 sequences, with under 6.5% occurring only once. Sequenced material: PBMCs, mostly from graft donor cells, taken 60 days after TCRalphabeta/CD19-depleted stem cell transplant. Receptors originate from a female patient between 2 and 15 years old who had a stem cell transplant for aplastic anemia, so the T cells may come from the graft donor.

The table lists this clonotype with many counts. The J gene is TRBJ2-5, the V gene TRBV25-1; maybe TRBD2 (6 bases). Trimming removed 0 bases at V and 1 base at J, with 15 bases between. The CDR3 spans 17 residues. Germline lookup yields CDR1 MGHDK and CDR2 SYGVNS. The CDR3 sequence: CASSEYWDLGAQETQYF. CDR3 in DNA: TGTGCCAGCAGTGAATATTGGGACTTGGGAGCCCAAGAGACCCAGTACTTC.

V and J are TRBV4-3 and TRBJ2-1, with D possibly being TRBD2 (7 bases). CDR3 length: 15 amino acids. V was clipped by 7 bases and J by 6 bases, with 19 bases between them. The germline gives CDR1 LGHNA, CDR2 YSLEER. Written as DNA, the CDR3 is TGCGCCAGCACCCGGCTAGGGGGGGGGACCAATGAGCAGTTCTTC. It encodes CASTRLGGGTNEQFF.

This clonotype was seen ten or more times. The gene calls are TRBV29-1 and TRBJ2-5, with 8 bases aligning to TRBD1. V shed 6 bases, J shed 7 bases, and the junction held 13 bases outside the gene matches. The V gene's germline CDR1 is SQVTM and CDR2 ANQGSEA. This CDR3 is built from 14 residues. CDR3: CSVTDRGAGWTQYF. CDR3 nucleotides: TGCAGCGTGACCGACAGGGGCGCCGGGTGGACCCAGTACTTC.

This clonotype has at least ten counts. This chain links TRBV21-1 with TRBJ2-2. TRBV21-1 is a pseudogene locus. This CDR3 contains 13 residues. CDR3 loop: CASSKEGSGELFF. CDR3 sequence (DNA): TGTGCCAGCAGCAAAGAAGGTTCCGGGGAGCTGTTTTTT.

This clonotype showed up many times. The chain employs TRBV29-1 and TRBJ2-4; 7 bases align to TRBD2. The germline CDR1 and CDR2 sequences are SQVTM and ANQGSEA. This CDR3 is 18 amino acids long. V shed 0 bases, J shed 0 bases, and the junction held 11 bases outside the gene matches. CDR3 bases: TGCAGCGTTGAAGAATGGCGGGAGAAGAGGGGAGCCAAAAACATTCAGTACTTC. It translates to CSVEEWREKRGAKNIQYF.

This clonotype showed up many times. The chain has TRBV10-2 and TRBJ2-1; 8 positions match TRBD2. CDR1 and CDR2 (germline): WSHSY, SAAADI. J was trimmed by 8 bases and V by 1 base; bases with no gene match: 13. The CDR3 is made up of 17 amino acids. CDR3 DNA: TGCGCCAGCAGTGAGTATGGAGCGGGAGCGTTTCGCGATGAGCAGTTCTTC. Protein sequence: CASSEYGAGAFRDEQFF.

Many counts were recorded for this clonotype. The genes are TRBV5-1 and TRBJ2-3; D not certain. The CDR3 loop spans 13 amino acids. Trimming stripped 2 bases from V and 1 base from J, with 5 bases between. From germline, CDR1 is SGHRS and CDR2 YFSETQ. In nucleotides, the CDR3 is TGCGCCAGCAGCTTCTGGGGCACAGATACGCAGTATTTT. Protein sequence: CASSFWGTDTQYF. Filled out from reference TRBV5-1 and TRBJ2-3, the complete variable domain reads KAGVTQTPRYLIKTRGQQVTLSCSPISGHRSVSWYQQTPGQGLQFLFEYFSETQRNKGNFPGRFSGRQFSNSRSEMNVSTLELGDSALYLCASSFWGTDTQYFGPGTRLTVL.

This clonotype was recorded many times. The chain couples TRBV20-1 to TRBJ2-1; 7 nucleotides agree with TRBD2. V trimming: 3 bases; J trimming: 7 bases; junction bases outside the gene matches: 15. Germline CDR1 and CDR2: DFQATT and SNEGSKA (reference sequence). The CDR3 totals 16 residues. CDR3 sequence (DNA): TGCAGTGCTAGTGTATGGGCGGGAGAAGGGCGGAATGAGCAGTTCTTC. It translates to CSASVWAGEGRNEQFF.

This clonotype occurred many times. V and J are TRBV11-2 and TRBJ1-2; unclear D gene. Germline lookup yields CDR1 SGHAT and CDR2 FQNNGV. V was shortened by 1 base and J by 0 bases, with 6 bases between the two germline ends. CDR3 size: 14 residues. Here the CDR3 DNA reads TGTGCCAGCAGCTTAGCAGAAGCTAACTATGGCTACACCTTC. Translated, it gives CASSLAEANYGYTF.

This clonotype came up a few times. The chain uses TRBV6-5 and TRBJ1-5, with 8 bases identical to TRBD1. After removal of 10 bases from V and 6 bases from J, the junction contained 11 bases not matched to a gene. Per germline, CDR1 MNHEY and CDR2 SVGAGI. The length of the CDR3 is 14 residues. The CDR3 coding sequence is TGTGCCACCATTTTGGACAGGGATATTCAGCCCCAGCATTTT. Translation: CATILDRDIQPQHF.

This clonotype came up many times. The chain carries TRBV4-1 and TRBJ2-2; TRBD1 might be the D (6 bases). CDR3 length: 16 residues. V was pared by 4 bases and J by 2 bases, with 14 bases between. Germline values: CDR1 MGHRA, CDR2 YSYEKL. CDR3 bases: TGCGCCAGCAGCCCAGGGACACCTATAAACACCGGGGAGCTGTTTTTT. Translation: CASSPGTPINTGELFF.